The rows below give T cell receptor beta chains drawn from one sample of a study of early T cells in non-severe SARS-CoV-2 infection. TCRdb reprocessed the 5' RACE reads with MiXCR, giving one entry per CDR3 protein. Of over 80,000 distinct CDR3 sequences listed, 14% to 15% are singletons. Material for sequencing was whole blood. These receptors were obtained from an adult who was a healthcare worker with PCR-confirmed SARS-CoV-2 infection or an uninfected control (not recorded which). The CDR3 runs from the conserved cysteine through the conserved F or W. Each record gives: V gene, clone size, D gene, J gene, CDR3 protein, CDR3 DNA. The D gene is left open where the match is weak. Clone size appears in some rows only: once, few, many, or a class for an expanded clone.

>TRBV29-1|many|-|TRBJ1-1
CSVLDTEAFF
TGCAGCGTTTTGGACACTGAAGCTTTCTTT
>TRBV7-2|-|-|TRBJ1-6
CASSPRARESPLHF
TGTGCCAGCAGCCCCCGAGCGCGGGAATCACCCCTCCACTTT
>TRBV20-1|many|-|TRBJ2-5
CSARVRMQETQYF
TGCAGTGCTAGAGTGCGGATGCAAGAGACCCAGTACTTC
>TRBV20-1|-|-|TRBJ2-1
CSAPRPGIDEQFF
TGCAGTGCTCCCCGCCCGGGGATCGATGAGCAGTTCTTC
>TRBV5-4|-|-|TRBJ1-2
CASSPLQGNYGYTF
TGTGCCAGCAGCCCCCTGCAGGGGAACTATGGCTACACCTTC
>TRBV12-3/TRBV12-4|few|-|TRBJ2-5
CASSFWDQGTQYF
TGTGCCAGCAGTTTCTGGGACCAGGGGACCCAGTACTTC
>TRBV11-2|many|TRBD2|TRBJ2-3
CASSSAGRGGVDTQYF
TGTGCCAGCAGCTCGGCGGGGCGGGGGGGCGTAGATACGCAGTATTTT
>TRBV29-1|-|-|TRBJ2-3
CSVDRGEDTQYF
TGCAGCGTTGACAGGGGTGAGGATACGCAGTATTTT
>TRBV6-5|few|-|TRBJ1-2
CASSARGGHGYTF
TGTGCCAGCAGTGCACGGGGTGGCCATGGCTACACCTTC
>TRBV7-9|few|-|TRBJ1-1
CASSLLAGNTEAFF
TGTGCCAGCAGCTTACTAGCAGGAAACACTGAAGCTTTCTTT
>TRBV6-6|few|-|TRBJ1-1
CASSYSSYTEAFF
TGTGCCAGCAGTTACTCGAGCTACACTGAAGCTTTCTTT
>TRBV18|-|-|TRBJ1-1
CASSPIHEKMNTEAFF
TGTGCCAGCTCACCAATCCATGAGAAGATGAACACTGAAGCTTTCTTT
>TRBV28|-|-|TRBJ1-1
CASTLRTTWGTEAFF
TGTGCCAGCACATTACGGACAACCTGGGGCACTGAAGCTTTCTTT
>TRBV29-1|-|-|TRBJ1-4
CSVSNTGEKLFF
TGCAGCGTCTCTAATACAGGTGAAAAACTGTTTTTT
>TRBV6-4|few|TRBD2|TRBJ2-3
CASSEAGGTDTQYF
TGTGCCAGCAGTGAAGCGGGGGGCACAGATACGCAGTATTTT
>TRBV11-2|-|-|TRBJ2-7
CASSTLVEASRERYEQYF
TGTGCCAGCAGCACCCTTGTTGAGGCCTCAAGGGAGCGCTACGAGCAGTACTTC
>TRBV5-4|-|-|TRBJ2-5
CASSLGGPSQETQYF
TGTGCCAGCAGCTTGGGCGGACCGAGCCAAGAGACCCAGTACTTC
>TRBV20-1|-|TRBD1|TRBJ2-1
CSGSRGKAYNEQFF
TGCAGTGGCAGCAGGGGGAAGGCCTACAATGAGCAGTTCTTC
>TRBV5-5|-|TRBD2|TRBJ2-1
CASSLTSGIYEQFF
TGTGCCAGCAGCTTGACTAGCGGGATATATGAGCAGTTCTTC
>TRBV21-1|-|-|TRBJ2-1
CASSGGGPFNEQFF
TGTGCCAGCAGTGGAGGGGGGCCCTTCAATGAGCAGTTCTTC
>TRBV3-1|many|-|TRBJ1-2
CASSQWQDGGYTF
TGTGCCAGCAGCCAATGGCAGGACGGGGGCTACACCTTC